These T cell receptor beta chains were read from a single sample in a study of T cells in Graves' hyperthyroidism and ophthalmopathy. A single record per CDR3 protein comes from TCRdb applying MiXCR to the multiplex PCR reads. The sample consists of some 510,000 distinct CDR3 sequences, about half of them appearing once. Sequencing was carried out using peripheral blood or thyroid tissue (not recorded which). The receptors come from a woman in her late teens or twenties with Graves' hyperthyroidism. Each CDR3 is given with its conserved first and last residue. The order of the fields is V gene, J gene, clone size, CDR3 protein. Clone size is stated in some rows and not others, as once, few, many or a class when expanded.

TRBV7-2	TRBJ1-1	few	CASSLGVGGYTEAFF
TRBV19	TRBJ1-2	-	CASSPDGAYYGYTF
TRBV29-1	TRBJ1-5	-	CSVGGGQGLENQPQHF
TRBV2	TRBJ2-7	-	CASSQDRVVRQYF
TRBV4-1	TRBJ2-7	once	CASSQGPPPGQGYEQYF
TRBV7-3	TRBJ2-5	once	CASSLTGTPQETQYF
TRBV24-1	TRBJ1-2	-	CASSYPGTGYSYGYTF
TRBV19	TRBJ1-1	many	CASSVTGGVGTEAFF
TRBV7-9	TRBJ1-1	many	CASSRQGEAFF
TRBV15	TRBJ1-5	-	CATSREYTFNQPQHF
TRBV7-2	TRBJ1-1	few	CASSPTMDRVNTEAFF
TRBV25-1	TRBJ1-1	-	CASRGQGENTEAFF
TRBV20-1	TRBJ1-1	-	CSARDLTAFF
TRBV20-1	TRBJ2-5	-	CSALAGGAETQYF
TRBV19	TRBJ1-5	-	CASSRTGASSNQPQHF
TRBV7-8	TRBJ1-2	-	CASSPGGRPYGYTF
TRBV19	TRBJ1-4	-	CASSRLIGNEKLFF
TRBV7-2	TRBJ2-5	-	CASSLGSFTGETQYF
TRBV7-6	TRBJ2-7	few	CASSPGGVYEQYF
TRBV12-3/TRBV12-4	TRBJ1-2	few	CASSDHGTNYGYTF
TRBV25-1	TRBJ2-7	-	CASTHLRDSHYEQYF
TRBV13	TRBJ2-7	-	CASSSVLGYEQYF
TRBV7-8	TRBJ2-7	few	CASSVERENSYEQYF